The 4 T cell receptor beta chains given below trace back to one sample, sequenced in a study of blood T cell repertoires in COVID-19. The repertoire was sequenced with immunoSEQ multiplex PCR; TCRdb's copy has only in-frame clones and lacks some. The table includes 300,000 or so clones, roughly 84% detected once. The sample comprised peripheral blood. The receptors stem from a man over 45 with active or convalescent COVID-19.

This chain uses TRBV4-3 with TRBJ2-3, with 8 bases lining up with TRBD2. Per germline, CDR1 LGHNA and CDR2 YSLEER. The CDR3 totals 17 residues. With 1 base clipped from V and 0 bases from J, the junction kept 6 bases outside the gene matches. CDR3 nucleotide sequence: TGCGCCAGCAGCCAAGTGCCCGCGGGGGGAAGCACAGATACGCAGTATTTT. Protein: CASSQVPAGGSTDTQYF.

The rearrangement joins TRBV4-1 to TRBJ2-1; possibly TRBD2 for D (6 bases). The V gene lost 0 bases and the J gene lost 1 base, with 10 bases spanning the gap. The CDR3 extends over 16 amino acids. Germline V lookup: CDR1 MGHRA, CDR2 YSYEKL. This chain's CDR3 is CASSQDLGGSYNEQFF. The DNA of the CDR3 is TGCGCCAGCAGCCAAGATTTGGGGGGTTCCTACAATGAGCAGTTCTTC.

The chain links TRBV18 to TRBJ1-2; perhaps TRBD1 as D (6 bases). The CDR3 has 15 residues. Trimming removed 2 bases at V and 3 bases at J, with 13 bases between. Germline V gene sequence: CDR1 KGHSH, CDR2 LQKENI. CDR3 sequence reads: CASSPGQQTHYGYTF. The DNA of the CDR3 is TGTGCCAGCTCACCAGGACAGCAGACCCACTATGGCTACACCTTC.

The chain couples TRBV12-5 to TRBJ1-1, with a weak D call TRBD1 (6 bases). V was clipped by 1 base and J by 4 bases, with 7 bases between them. Germline-derived CDR1 and CDR2 are LGHNT and FRNRAP. CDR3 length equals 13 residues. The CDR3 DNA follows: TGTGCTAGTGGTTTGGAACAGGGCACTGAAGCTTTCTTT. It is translated as CASGLEQGTEAFF.